This is a list of T cell receptor beta chains from one sample in a study of CD8 T cells in Susac syndrome. A single record per CDR3 protein comes from TCRdb applying MiXCR to the immunoSEQ multiplex PCR reads. The sample gives nearly 110,000 distinct CDR3 sequences, less than 95% of which show up once; around 0.4% is in the top ten. The sequencing sample was made of CD8+ T cells from PBMCs. The source is a human donor with Susac syndrome. CDR3s leave out the opening cysteine and the closing phenylalanine or tryptophan. A D gene is named only where the DNA matches it firmly.

CDR3aa: ASSPAPYQETQY
v_gene: TRBV18
j_gene: TRBJ2-5
d_gene: NA

CDR3aa: SAKAGDEQY
v_gene: TRBV20-1
j_gene: TRBJ2-7
d_gene: NA

CDR3aa: SARLFGRQETQY
v_gene: TRBV20-1
j_gene: TRBJ2-5
d_gene: NA

CDR3aa: ASSQFRDLSTDTQY
v_gene: TRBV5-1
j_gene: TRBJ2-3
d_gene: NA

CDR3aa: ASSYSIGYSKETQY
v_gene: TRBV6-5
j_gene: TRBJ2-5
d_gene: NA

CDR3aa: SARAPPGRDTGELF
v_gene: TRBV20-1
j_gene: TRBJ2-2
d_gene: NA

CDR3aa: ASSQDVRASGGEKLF
v_gene: TRBV4-3
j_gene: TRBJ1-4
d_gene: TRBD1

CDR3aa: ASSVGGGSGNTIY
v_gene: TRBV9
j_gene: TRBJ1-3
d_gene: NA

CDR3aa: SARGTSGATSTDTQY
v_gene: TRBV20-1
j_gene: TRBJ2-3
d_gene: TRBD2

CDR3aa: ASSQFSGESGDTQY
v_gene: TRBV9
j_gene: TRBJ2-3
d_gene: NA

CDR3aa: ATSDSGGYT
v_gene: TRBV24-1
j_gene: TRBJ1-2
d_gene: NA

CDR3aa: ASSFLADTQY
v_gene: TRBV7-9
j_gene: TRBJ2-3
d_gene: NA

CDR3aa: ATSRDKSIQY
v_gene: TRBV15
j_gene: TRBJ2-4
d_gene: NA

CDR3aa: ASSEFSTDTQY
v_gene: TRBV6-6
j_gene: TRBJ2-3
d_gene: NA

CDR3aa: ASSLSGANTDTQY
v_gene: TRBV5-4
j_gene: TRBJ2-3
d_gene: NA

CDR3aa: ASSADRNQETQY
v_gene: TRBV7-9
j_gene: TRBJ2-5
d_gene: NA

CDR3aa: SAAPGTFTNTEAF
v_gene: TRBV20-1
j_gene: TRBJ1-1
d_gene: NA

CDR3aa: ASRALSTGTYEQY
v_gene: TRBV6-2/TRBV6-3
j_gene: TRBJ2-7
d_gene: NA

CDR3aa: ASSYSTSSSYEQY
v_gene: TRBV6-5
j_gene: TRBJ2-7
d_gene: NA

CDR3aa: ASSLVLGTGELF
v_gene: TRBV5-4
j_gene: TRBJ2-2
d_gene: NA

CDR3aa: ASSLVVSRANEQF
v_gene: TRBV5-5
j_gene: TRBJ2-1
d_gene: NA

CDR3aa: ASSFGLDTDTQY
v_gene: TRBV5-1
j_gene: TRBJ2-3
d_gene: NA

CDR3aa: SDQRLVRNQETQY
v_gene: TRBV20-1
j_gene: TRBJ2-5
d_gene: NA

CDR3aa: ASSTFDADTQY
v_gene: TRBV9
j_gene: TRBJ2-3
d_gene: NA

CDR3aa: ASSWARIGSSTDTQY
v_gene: TRBV5-1
j_gene: TRBJ2-3
d_gene: NA

CDR3aa: ASKGRNTEAF
v_gene: TRBV19
j_gene: TRBJ1-1
d_gene: NA

CDR3aa: SARDGTGTYEQY
v_gene: TRBV20-1
j_gene: TRBJ2-7
d_gene: TRBD1

CDR3aa: ASSQDLGGNTGELF
v_gene: TRBV3-1
j_gene: TRBJ2-2
d_gene: NA

CDR3aa: ASSSGPRITQETQY
v_gene: TRBV13
j_gene: TRBJ2-5
d_gene: NA